The 8 T cell receptor beta chains below come from one sample, sequenced in a study of Graves' ophthalmopathy and Graves' hyperthyroidism. Amplified TCR beta CDR3 regions were obtained using RNA transcripts as template. After a first-round RT-PCR with HTBI primers, a second-round multiplex PCR was run. MiXCR, run by TCRdb on the multiplex PCR reads, gives a single entry per CDR3 protein. The sample carries around 670,000 distinct CDR3 sequences, around 40% recorded once. The sample consisted of peripheral blood. These TCRs come from an adult man with Graves' ophthalmopathy.

Only a few counts were recorded for this clonotype. The rearrangement joins TRBV24-1 to TRBJ1-6; the match to TRBD1 covers 8 bases. J gave up 10 bases and V 8 bases, and 9 bases lay outside the gene matches. Germline assignment: CDR1 KGHDR and CDR2 SFDVKD. The CDR3 consists of 14 residues. DNA of the CDR3: TGTGCCACCAAGACCGGGACAGGAGGATCACCCCTCCACTTT. It yields the protein CATKTGTGGSPLHF.

The chain has TRBV29-1 and TRBJ1-4, with TRBD1 matching over 11 bases. This CDR3 has 15 amino acids. After removal of 7 bases from V and 4 bases from J, the junction contained 8 bases not matched to a gene. CDR1 and CDR2 (germline): SQVTM, ANQGSEA. Here the CDR3 DNA reads TGCAGCGGCAGAGGGACAGGGGGGATTAATGAAAAACTGTTTTTT. It translates to CSGRGTGGINEKLFF.

This clonotype turned up a few times. A junction boundary mismatches the germline segment, possibly from a read error. The chain employs TRBV25-1 and TRBJ2-2, with D hard to call. The CDR3 loop spans 12 amino acids. Germline loops: CDR1 MGHDK, CDR2 SYGVNS. The CDR3 region is CASSDLPGELFF. The CDR3 DNA reads as TGCGCCAGCAGTGACTTACCGGGGGAGCTGTTTTTT.

The chain uses TRBV9 and TRBJ2-5; tentative D call: TRBD1 (6 bases). Germline V gene sequence: CDR1 SGDLS, CDR2 YYNGEE. The V end lost 5 bases, the J end lost 5 bases, and 16 bases lay between the germline ends. The CDR3 runs 14 residues. The CDR3 sequence: CASSPGLRGETQYF. CDR3 coding DNA: TGTGCCAGCAGTCCCGGCCTTAGGGGGGAGACCCAGTACTTC.

This chain uses TRBV20-1 with TRBJ2-7; D might be TRBD1 (6 bases). Between the trimmed V and J ends, which lost 1 base and 8 bases, there was a span of 12 bases. The CDR3 length is 12 residues. Per the germline V gene, CDR1 is DFQATT and CDR2 is SNEGSKA (reference sequence). The DNA for the CDR3 is TGCAGTGCTAGAGTAACAGGGCGCCAGCAGTACTTC. Protein sequence: CSARVTGRQQYF.

This clonotype was counted ten times or more. The V call is TRBV19, the J call TRBJ1-5; D uncertain. Germline CDR1 and CDR2: LNHDA and SQIVND (reference sequence). V dropped 3 bases and J dropped 2 bases, with 8 bases sitting between them. CDR3 size: 14 residues. CDR3 in amino acids: CASSMVRGNQPQHF. The CDR3 region has the DNA TGTGCCAGTAGTATGGTTCGTGGCAATCAGCCCCAGCATTTT.

The CDR3 sequence is CASSSPREGRTDTQYF. CDR3 DNA sequence: TGTGCCAGCAGCTCCCCCCGGGAGGGACGCACAGATACGCAGTATTTT. J is TRBJ2-3 and V is TRBV11-1; 8 nucleotides agree with TRBD2. Looked up from germline, CDR1 is SGHAT and CDR2 is FQDESV (reference sequence). The CDR3 consists of 16 residues. With V trimmed by 4 bases and J by 1 base, 7 bases remained unmatched.

The chain carries TRBV5-1 and TRBJ1-2, with TRBD1 identical over 8 bases. V shed 4 bases, J shed 0 bases, and the junction held 5 bases outside the gene matches. Germline values: CDR1 SGHRS, CDR2 YFSETQ. This CDR3 has 15 residues. DNA for the CDR3: TGCGCCAGCAGCAACGAGGGACAGGCTAACTATGGCTACACCTTC. As protein: CASSNEGQANYGYTF.